This TCR beta chain is drawn from a study of glioma-infiltrating T cells. The CDR3 extends over 11 amino acids. The V gene lost 8 bases and the J gene lost 1 base, with 3 bases spanning the gap. From germline, CDR1 is MGHDK and CDR2 SYGVNS. TCR alpha and beta CDR3 regions were amplified from RNA using iRepertoire nested multiplex PCR. For one-step reverse transcription and amplification, about 85-400 ng of tissue mRNA or PBMC total RNA was used. A single record per CDR3 protein comes from TCRdb applying MiXCR to the multiplex PCR reads. Here the sample spans some 130,000 distinct CDR3 sequences, 24% being singletons. For this clonotype: What it binds is not known. Since the CDR3 does not end with the conserved phenylalanine or tryptophan, this likely comes from a read error.

Study-level points and caveats: Only very few CDR3 sequences appeared in both tissue and blood. Non-neoplastic patients had below-expected tissue-blood divergence, while all gliomas exceeded expectation.

The clonotype comes from a human donor with low-grade glioma or glioblastoma, undergoing nonglioma brain surgery, or in good health (not recorded which). Sequencing used glioma tissue, nonneoplastic brain tissue, or PBMCs (not recorded which). The genes are TRBV25-1 and TRBJ2-1; D unclear. CDR3 sequence reads: CASGSYNEQFL. CDR3 nucleotide sequence: TGTGCCAGCGGTTCCTACAATGAGCAGTTCCTC.